A selection of T cell receptor beta chains follows, all from one sample in a study of neoadjuvant anti-PD-1 for oral cavity cancer. This table comes from immunoSEQ multiplex PCR, and its TCRdb copy is limited to in-frame clones, with some not included. The repertoire holds around 62,000 clones, with roughly 80% as singletons. The sample was PBMCs, taken before nivolumab (anti-PD-1) treatment. These receptor sequences come from a person between 40 and 85 years old with oral cavity squamous cell carcinoma. CDR3s include the opening cysteine and the closing phenylalanine or tryptophan. The D gene is left open where the match is weak. Only some rows state a clone size, as once, few, many or a class for expanded clones.

>TRBJ2-5|TRBD2|once|TRBV5-1
TGCGCCAGCAGCCCCGTTAGCGGGGGGGCTAAGACCCAGTACTTC
CASSPVSGGAKTQYF
>TRBJ2-7|.|.|TRBV6-1
TGTGCCAGCAGTGAATATGGGACGACCTACGAGCAGTACTTC
CASSEYGTTYEQYF
>TRBJ1-2|.|.|TRBV4-1
TGCGCCAGCAGCCAACCCACAGGGTCCTATGGCTACACCTTC
CASSQPTGSYGYTF
>TRBJ1-5|.|few|TRBV6-1
TGTGCCAGCAGTGAACGGAGCGTTAGGGGCGGCAATCAGCCCCAGCATTTT
CASSERSVRGGNQPQHF
>TRBJ1-5|.|.|TRBV11-2
TGTGCCAGCAGCTTAGGGACAAATAGCAATCAGCCCCAGCATTTT
CASSLGTNSNQPQHF
>TRBJ1-2|TRBD1|.|TRBV28
TGTGCCAGCAGTACCGGGACAGCCCCCCGGGGCTACACCTTC
CASSTGTAPRGYTF
>TRBJ1-1|.|.|TRBV7-9
TGTGCCAGCGAAGGTGGCCTTTGGAACACTGAAGCTTTCTTT
CASEGGLWNTEAFF
>TRBJ2-7|.|few|TRBV6-5
TGTGCCAGCAGTTACGACGGGAGCTCCTACGAGCAGTACTTC
CASSYDGSSYEQYF
>TRBJ2-3|.|.|TRBV7-2
TGTGCCAGCAGCTTGGCTGTTTCAGATACGCAGTATTTT
CASSLAVSDTQYF
>TRBJ1-3|.|.|TRBV4-1
TGCGCCAGCAGCTCCCCGAACTATGGAAACACCATATATTTT
CASSSPNYGNTIYF
>TRBJ2-3|.|medium-sized|TRBV18
TGTGCCAGCTCACCATTCACAGATACGCAGTATTTT
CASSPFTDTQYF
>TRBJ2-5|.|.|TRBV14
TGTGCCAGCAGCCAAGTCAAGGGGATCACCCTTGGGGAGACCCAGTACTTC
CASSQVKGITLGETQYF
>TRBJ2-7|.|few|TRBV7-9
TGTGCCAGCAGTTCGGGTACAGGGGAGCAGTACTTC
CASSSGTGEQYF
>TRBJ2-7|.|.|TRBV28
TGTGCCAGCAGTTTGGAGGGCTACGAGCAGTACTTC
CASSLEGYEQYF
>TRBJ1-1|TRBD1|.|TRBV19
TGTGCCAGTAGTATGGGAGGGGGCGTCTCTGAAGCTTTCTTT
CASSMGGGVSEAFF
>TRBJ2-3|.|.|TRBV6-1
TGTGCCAGCCGTGGGGCTAACTCAGATACGCAGTATTTT
CASRGANSDTQYF
>TRBJ2-7|.|.|TRBV28
TGTGCCAGCAGTTTGACCGGGACAAAATACGAGCAGTACTTC
CASSLTGTKYEQYF
>TRBJ2-1|.|.|TRBV5-1
TGCGCCAGCAGCTTCACTGGACCGATCATTGAGCAGTTCTTC
CASSFTGPIIEQFF
>TRBJ1-1|.|few|TRBV7-8
TGTGCCAGCAGCTCCAGGGTTACTGAAGCTTTCTTT
CASSSRVTEAFF
>TRBJ2-1|TRBD2|.|TRBV6-5
TGTGCCAGCAGCCCTGGGGTAGCGGGATGGGAGCAGTTCTTC
CASSPGVAGWEQFF
>TRBJ2-2|.|.|TRBV18
TGTGCCAGCTCACCCCAAGTGAACACCGGGGAGCTGTTTTTT
CASSPQVNTGELFF
>TRBJ1-3|.|.|TRBV30
TGTGCCTGGAGTGCCCCCAGGGTGAATGGAAACACCATATATTTT
CAWSAPRVNGNTIYF
>TRBJ1-5|TRBD1|.|TRBV7-2
TGTGCCAGCAGCGTGACAGGGGGGATACAGCCCCAGCATTTT
CASSVTGGIQPQHF
>TRBJ2-3|.|.|TRBV11-2
TGTGCCAGCAGCCAGGAGAGGACAGATACGCAGTATTTT
CASSQERTDTQYF
>TRBJ1-1|.|.|TRBV28
TGTGCCAGCAGTTCGGGACGGGTAAACACTGAAGCTTTCTTT
CASSSGRVNTEAFF
>TRBJ2-2|.|.|TRBV11-2
TGTGCCAGCAGCCGCAGTAACACCGGGGAGCTGTTTTTT
CASSRSNTGELFF
>TRBJ2-7|.|once|TRBV11-1
TGTGCCAGCAGCCCCGCACGCTACGAGCAGTACTTC
CASSPARYEQYF
>TRBJ1-2|TRBD1|.|TRBV6-1
TGTGCCAGCACCTTAGGACAGGGGATCAACTATGGCTACACCTTC
CASTLGQGINYGYTF
>TRBJ2-7|TRBD2|.|TRBV2
TGTGCCAGCAGTGCGGGGCGGGGGTACGAGCAGTACTTC
CASSAGRGYEQYF
>TRBJ1-2|.|.|TRBV29-1
TGCAGCGTTGATAAGGGGTCTCATGGCTACACCTTC
CSVDKGSHGYTF